Listed below are T cell receptor beta chains from one sample, sequenced in a study of blood T cell repertoires in COVID-19. Measured with immunoSEQ multiplex PCR; TCRdb has only the in-frame clones, and not every one. The sample records around 200,000 clones, over 80% being singletons. Source material: peripheral blood. The receptors shown here come from a human donor in a cohort sampled during active COVID-19. CDR3s include the opening cysteine and the closing phenylalanine or tryptophan. The order of the fields is V gene, clone size, D gene, J gene, CDR3 protein, CDR3 DNA. D genes are given only for firm matches. Clone size is given for some rows only: seen once, a few or many times, or a class if the clone is expanded.

TRBV6-2/TRBV6-3,NA,NA,TRBJ2-7,CASSRPQNSYEQYF,TGTGCCAGCAGCCGCCCACAGAACTCCTACGAGCAGTACTTC
TRBV27,NA,TRBD1,TRBJ2-7,CASSFRDRDEQYF,TGTGCCAGCAGTTTCCGGGACAGGGACGAGCAGTACTTC
TRBV27,NA,TRBD2,TRBJ2-1,CASSLVAGFSYNEQFF,TGTGCCAGCAGTTTAGTAGCGGGGTTCTCCTACAATGAGCAGTTCTTC
TRBV4-3,NA,NA,TRBJ1-1,CASSQAPTGGTEAFF,TGCGCCAGCAGCCAAGCCCCCACGGGAGGGACTGAAGCTTTCTTT
TRBV7-2,NA,TRBD2,TRBJ2-2,CASRPGGARTGELFF,TGTGCCAGCAGACCCGGGGGGGCGAGAACCGGGGAGCTGTTTTTT
TRBV6-4,NA,NA,TRBJ2-3,CASSDGGARTDTQYF,TGTGCCAGCAGTGACGGCGGGGCCCGCACAGATACGCAGTATTTT
TRBV19,NA,NA,TRBJ1-1,CASSPGSSNTEAFF,TGTGCCAGTAGCCCCGGGAGTTCGAACACTGAAGCTTTCTTT
TRBV7-2,NA,TRBD1,TRBJ1-5,CASSFRQGQGQPQHF,TGTGCCAGCAGCTTTCGACAGGGGCAAGGCCAGCCCCAGCATTTT
TRBV7-9,NA,NA,TRBJ2-1,CASSTGSSYNEQFF,TGTGCCAGCAGCACCGGTTCGTCCTACAATGAGCAGTTCTTC
TRBV11-2,once,TRBD2,TRBJ2-7,CASSLIGTSGGRSSYEQYF,TGTGCCAGCAGCTTAATTGGGACTAGCGGAGGACGAAGCTCCTACGAGCAGTACTTC
TRBV28,NA,TRBD1,TRBJ1-1,CASSFGTATEAFF,TGTGCCAGCAGTTTCGGGACAGCTACTGAAGCTTTCTTT
TRBV10-2,NA,TRBD2,TRBJ2-1,CASRGLAGDYNEQFF,TGCGCCAGCAGGGGACTAGCGGGGGACTACAATGAGCAGTTCTTC
TRBV6-5,NA,TRBD1,TRBJ1-6,CASKIEGQKNSPLHF,TGTGCCAGCAAGATTGAGGGACAGAAAAATTCACCCCTCCACTTT
TRBV29-1,few,NA,TRBJ1-1,CSVKLSPNTGTEAFF,TGCAGCGTTAAGCTAAGCCCCAATACAGGCACTGAAGCTTTCTTT
TRBV28,NA,NA,TRBJ2-7,CASSFNRGIVDEQYF,TGTGCCAGCAGTTTTAACCGGGGTATCGTAGACGAGCAGTACTTC
TRBV4-2,NA,TRBD2,TRBJ2-1,CASASGRTYNEQFF,TGTGCCAGCGCTAGCGGGAGGACCTACAATGAGCAGTTCTTC
TRBV18,NA,NA,TRBJ2-6,CASSQGLLSSGANVLTF,TGTGCCAGCTCCCAGGGACTTTTGAGCTCTGGGGCCAACGTCCTGACTTTC
TRBV5-5,NA,TRBD2,TRBJ2-7,CASSYLAGGRYEQYF,TGTGCCAGCAGCTATCTAGCGGGAGGCCGCTACGAGCAGTACTTC
TRBV14,once,TRBD1,TRBJ1-2,CASSQQGARNGYTF,TGTGCCAGCAGCCAACAGGGGGCGCGAAATGGCTACACCTTC
TRBV5-6,NA,TRBD1,TRBJ1-2,CASSLSSGGIYGYTF,TGTGCCAGCAGCTTATCATCAGGGGGGATCTATGGCTACACCTTC
TRBV30,NA,NA,TRBJ2-5,CAWSVLGRLDVETQYF,TGTGCCTGGAGTGTATTAGGGCGACTAGATGTGGAGACCCAGTACTTC
TRBV7-3,few,NA,TRBJ1-5,CASSLSGANQPQHF,TGTGCCAGCAGCTTATCAGGGGCGAATCAGCCCCAGCATTTT
TRBV28,NA,TRBD2,TRBJ2-1,CASSPGGSYNEQFF,TGTGCCAGCAGCCCGGGAGGCTCCTACAATGAGCAGTTCTTC
TRBV11-3,NA,NA,TRBJ2-2,CASSLVYRAGTGELFF,TGTGCCAGCAGCTTAGTCTACAGAGCGGGCACCGGGGAGCTGTTTTTT
TRBV12-3/TRBV12-4,NA,NA,TRBJ2-2,CASSSHGTGELFF,TGTGCCAGCAGCTCCCACGGCACCGGGGAGCTGTTTTTT
TRBV5-1,NA,NA,TRBJ1-1,CASSLDVPGTEAFF,TGCGCCAGCAGCTTGGATGTCCCAGGCACTGAAGCTTTCTTT
TRBV9,NA,TRBD2,TRBJ2-7,CASSVGLSGSASYEQYF,TGTGCCAGCAGCGTCGGGCTAAGCGGGAGTGCTTCCTACGAGCAGTACTTC
TRBV28,NA,TRBD1,TRBJ2-3,CASRRGPPSTDTQYF,TGTGCCAGCAGGAGGGGGCCGCCTAGCACAGATACGCAGTATTTT
TRBV12-2,NA,NA,TRBJ2-1,CASRLVWRTVRLDNEQFF,TGTGCAAGTCGCTTAGTTTGGAGGACAGTGCGGCTGGACAATGAGCAGTTCTTC
TRBV11-2,NA,TRBD1,TRBJ1-1,CASSVRGSGNTEAFF,TGTGCCAGCAGCGTCAGGGGGAGCGGGAACACTGAAGCTTTCTTT
TRBV28,NA,NA,TRBJ1-6,CASSLVRVTYNSPLHF,TGTGCCAGCAGTTTAGTCAGGGTTACCTATAATTCACCCCTCCACTTT
TRBV7-2,NA,TRBD1,TRBJ1-1,CVSSSTGVTEAFF,TGTGTCAGCAGCTCTACAGGGGTCACTGAAGCTTTCTTT
TRBV4-3,once,NA,TRBJ2-1,CASGTGARNNNEQFF,TGCGCCAGCGGAACAGGAGCTAGGAATAACAATGAGCAGTTCTTC
TRBV28,NA,TRBD1,TRBJ1-2,CASSRQGLLNYGYTF,TGTGCCAGCAGTAGACAGGGTCTTCTAAACTATGGCTACACCTTC
TRBV21-1,NA,NA,TRBJ2-7,CASSKEEASGSYEQYF,TGTGCCAGCAGCAAAGAGGAGGCTAGCGGGAGTTACGAGCAGTACTTC
TRBV5-8,many,TRBD2,TRBJ2-6,CASSLGLAEASGANVLTF,TGTGCCAGCAGCTTGGGACTAGCTGAGGCCTCTGGGGCCAACGTCCTGACTTTC
TRBV5-5,few,NA,TRBJ2-7,CASSSRARGYEQYF,TGTGCCAGCAGCTCCAGGGCTAGAGGTTACGAGCAGTACTTC
TRBV10-3,many,NA,TRBJ2-7,CAISESFLYSSYEQYF,TGTGCCATCAGTGAGTCGTTTCTTTATAGCTCCTACGAGCAGTACTTC
TRBV3-1/TRBV3-2,NA,TRBD1,TRBJ1-6,CASSLRTGGYNSPLHF,TGTGCCAGCAGCCTCCGGACAGGGGGCTATAATTCACCCCTCCACTTT
TRBV4-3,once,NA,TRBJ2-1,CASSQVVTAGNEQFF,TGCGCCAGCAGCCAAGTGGTAACAGCGGGCAATGAGCAGTTCTTC
TRBV28,NA,NA,TRBJ2-7,CASSLFPGEQYF,TGTGCCAGCAGTTTATTTCCCGGCGAGCAGTACTTC
TRBV18,NA,NA,TRBJ1-2,CASSGADYGYTF,TGTGCCAGCTCAGGGGCGGACTATGGCTACACCTTC
TRBV28,NA,TRBD1,TRBJ1-5,CASTTRGSEPQHF,TGTGCCAGTACCACCAGGGGGAGTGAGCCCCAGCATTTT
TRBV19,NA,NA,TRBJ1-1,CASSIGRTEAFF,TGTGCCAGTAGTATAGGGAGGACTGAAGCTTTCTTT